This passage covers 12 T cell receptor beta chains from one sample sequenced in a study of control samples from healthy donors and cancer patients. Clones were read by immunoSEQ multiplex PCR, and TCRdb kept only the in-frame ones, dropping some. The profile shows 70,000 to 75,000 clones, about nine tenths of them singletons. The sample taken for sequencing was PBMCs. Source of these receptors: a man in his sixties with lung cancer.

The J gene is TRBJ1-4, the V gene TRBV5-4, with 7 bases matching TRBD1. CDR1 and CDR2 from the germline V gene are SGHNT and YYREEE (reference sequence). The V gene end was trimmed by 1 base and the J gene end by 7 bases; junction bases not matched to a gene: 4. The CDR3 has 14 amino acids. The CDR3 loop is CASSLRGGGEKLFF. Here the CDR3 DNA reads TGTGCCAGCAGCTTGAGAGGGGGCGGTGAAAAACTGTTTTTT.

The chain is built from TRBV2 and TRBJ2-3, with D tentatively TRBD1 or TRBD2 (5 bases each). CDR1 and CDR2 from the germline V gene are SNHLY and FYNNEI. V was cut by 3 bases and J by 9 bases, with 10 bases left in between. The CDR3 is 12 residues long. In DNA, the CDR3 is TGTGCCAGCAGTGAGGGCAGGGAGACGCAGTATTTT. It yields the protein CASSEGRETQYF.

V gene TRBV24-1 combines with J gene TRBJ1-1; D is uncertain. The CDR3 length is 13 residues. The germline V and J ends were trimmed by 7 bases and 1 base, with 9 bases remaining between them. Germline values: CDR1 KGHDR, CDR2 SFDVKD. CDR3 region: CATRQGRNTEAFF. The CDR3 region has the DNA TGTGCCACCAGACAAGGGCGGAACACTGAAGCTTTCTTT.

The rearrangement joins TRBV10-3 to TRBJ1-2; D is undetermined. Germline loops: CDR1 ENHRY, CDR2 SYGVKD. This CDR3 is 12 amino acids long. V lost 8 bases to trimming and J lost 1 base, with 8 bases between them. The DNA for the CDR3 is TGTGCCATCGGAACAGATAACTATGGCTACACCTTC. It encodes CAIGTDNYGYTF.

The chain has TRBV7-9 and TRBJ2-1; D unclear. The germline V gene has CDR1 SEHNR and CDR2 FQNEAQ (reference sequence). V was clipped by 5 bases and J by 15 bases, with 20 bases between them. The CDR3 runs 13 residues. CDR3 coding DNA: TGTGCCAGCAGCCTAGAGTGGGTAGCCCGATGGTTCTTC. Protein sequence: CASSLEWVARWFF.

The CDR3 DNA sequence: TGTGCCAGTTCCTTGAACAGGTATAATCAGCCCCAGCATTTT. Translation gives CASSLNRYNQPQHF. This rearrangement joins TRBV6-5 to TRBJ1-5, with D possibly matching TRBD1 (5 bases). Trimming took off 9 bases at V and 4 bases at J, with 16 bases between the two ends. The CDR3 contains 14 residues. Germline V CDR1 and CDR2: MNHEY, SVGAGI.

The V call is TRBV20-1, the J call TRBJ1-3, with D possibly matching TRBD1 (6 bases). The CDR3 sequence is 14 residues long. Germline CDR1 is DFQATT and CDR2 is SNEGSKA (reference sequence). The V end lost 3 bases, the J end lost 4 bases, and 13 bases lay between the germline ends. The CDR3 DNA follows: TGCAGTGCTAGTCATTCTCAGGGGGGAAACACCATATATTTT. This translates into CSASHSQGGNTIYF.

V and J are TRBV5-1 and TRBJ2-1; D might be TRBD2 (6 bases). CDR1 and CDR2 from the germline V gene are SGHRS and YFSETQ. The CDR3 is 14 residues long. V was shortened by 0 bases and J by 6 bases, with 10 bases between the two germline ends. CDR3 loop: CASSLGAGGNEQFF. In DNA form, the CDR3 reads TGCGCCAGCAGCTTGGGAGCCGGGGGCAATGAGCAGTTCTTC.

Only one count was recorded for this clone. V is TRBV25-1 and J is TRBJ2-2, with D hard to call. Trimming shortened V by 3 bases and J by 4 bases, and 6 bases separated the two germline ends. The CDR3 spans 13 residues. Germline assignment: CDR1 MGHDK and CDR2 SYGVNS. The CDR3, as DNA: TGTGCCAGCAGTGACTTACCCACCGGGGAGCTGTTTTTT. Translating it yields CASSDLPTGELFF.

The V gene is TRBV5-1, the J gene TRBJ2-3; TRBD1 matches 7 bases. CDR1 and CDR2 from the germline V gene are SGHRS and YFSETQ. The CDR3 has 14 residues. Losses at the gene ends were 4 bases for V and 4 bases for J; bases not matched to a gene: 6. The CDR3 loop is CASSRDRASDTQYF. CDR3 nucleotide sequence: TGCGCCAGCAGCCGAGACAGGGCTTCAGATACGCAGTATTTT.

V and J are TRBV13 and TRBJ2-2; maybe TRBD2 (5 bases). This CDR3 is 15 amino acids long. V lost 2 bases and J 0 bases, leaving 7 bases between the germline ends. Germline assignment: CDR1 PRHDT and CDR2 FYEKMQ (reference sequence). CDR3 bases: TGTGCCAGCAGCTTAAGGACTGCGAACACCGGGGAGCTGTTTTTT. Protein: CASSLRTANTGELFF.

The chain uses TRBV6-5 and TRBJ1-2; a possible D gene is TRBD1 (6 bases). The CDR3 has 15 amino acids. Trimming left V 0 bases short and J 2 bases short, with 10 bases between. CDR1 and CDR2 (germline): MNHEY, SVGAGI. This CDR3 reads CASSYSGGLNYGYTF. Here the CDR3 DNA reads TGTGCCAGCAGTTACTCGGGGGGCCTAAACTATGGCTACACCTTC.